What follows describes a single TCR beta chain. The CDR3 length is 15 residues. The germline CDR1 and CDR2 sequences are SGHAT and FQNNGV. TCRdb reprocessed the 5' RACE reads; each CDR3 protein has one entry and no DNA is given. Listed are 500,000 to 600,000 distinct CDR3 sequences; approximately 4% falls within the top ten. The source of the sample is a study of T cells expressing NK-cell markers. The sequencing input was blood T cells: a sorted CD56 or NKG2C T cell subset, CD4+ or CD8+ T cells, or bulk PBMC T cells (not recorded which). The sequence was collected from a man aged 18 to 29 in good health. The chain links TRBV11-2 to TRBJ2-5; the D call from TCRdb, TRBD1, cannot be confirmed without DNA. The chain's CDR3 is CASSTWTGGVETQYF. The full variable domain, in which reference TRBV11-2 and TRBJ2-5 provide the parts outside the CDR3, is EAGVAQSPRYKIIEKRQSVAFWCNPISGHATLYWYQQILGQGPKLLIQFQNNGVVDDSQLPKDRFSAERLKGVDSTLKIQPAKLEDSAVYLCASSTWTGGVETQYFGPGTRLLVL.